Sequencing of this T cell receptor beta chain was carried out in a study of cytomegalovirus exposure and HLA in healthy donors. The wider study: A data release that came early held approximately 85 million unique TCRs from HLA-typed donors. Of 300 to 500 genotyped donors, around 86% grouped in the Caucasian-associated ancestry cluster. Whole-study findings and limits: Later, an analysis found that common viral pathogens appeared to be linked with several of the most significant clusters. Later work found that TCR association rates differed between HLA loci; DRB1 had the most and HLA-C the fewest.

Use of 60 Vbeta and 13 Jbeta primers characterized the PCR. Sequencing was performed with immunoSEQ multiplex PCR; in TCRdb, only in-frame clones are kept and a portion is missing. The data contain under 250,000 clones, around 78% of them singletons. Note on this clone: Its antigen is currently unknown.

Trimming removed 1 base from V and 0 bases from J; junction bases left unmatched: 2. Germline V gene lookup returns CDR1 SEHNR and CDR2 FQNEAQ (reference sequence). The CDR3 totals 15 residues. Sequencing was performed on PBMCs. The clonotype was recovered from a boy aged 10-17 years in good health and CMV-seronegative. The gene calls are TRBV7-9 and TRBJ1-1; 7 nucleotides line up with TRBD1. CDR3 sequence: CASSLEGALNTEAFF. Here the CDR3 DNA reads TGTGCCAGCAGCTTAGAGGGGGCTCTGAACACTGAAGCTTTCTTT.